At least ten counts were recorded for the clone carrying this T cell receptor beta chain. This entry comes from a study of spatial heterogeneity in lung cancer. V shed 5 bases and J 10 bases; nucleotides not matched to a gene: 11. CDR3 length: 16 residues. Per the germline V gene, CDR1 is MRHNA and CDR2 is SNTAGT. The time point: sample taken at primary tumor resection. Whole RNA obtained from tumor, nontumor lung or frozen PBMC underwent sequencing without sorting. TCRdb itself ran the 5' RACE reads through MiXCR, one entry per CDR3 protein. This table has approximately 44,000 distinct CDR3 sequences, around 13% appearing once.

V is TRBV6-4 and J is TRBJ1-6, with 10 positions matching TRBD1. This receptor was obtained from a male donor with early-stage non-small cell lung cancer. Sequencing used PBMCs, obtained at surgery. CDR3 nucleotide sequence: TGTGCCAGCAGTCCCAGATGGGGGACAGGGGACTCACCCCTCCACTTT. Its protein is CASSPRWGTGDSPLHF.